This T cell receptor beta chain derives from a study of blood T cell repertoires in COVID-19. Looking at the study overall: Samples came from the United States, Italy and Spain, spanning acute and convalescent COVID-19. PBMCs, B-cell-depleted T cells, or T cells provided the cDNA or gDNA that made up the material.

The CDR3 spans 13 residues. Germline loops: CDR1 SGHRS, CDR2 YFSETQ. V was pared by 4 bases and J by 5 bases, with 2 bases of the junction left unmatched. Only in-frame clones appear in the TCRdb table, and some are missing; sequencing was by immunoSEQ multiplex PCR. This table has about 60,000 clones, approximately 82% appearing once. What was sequenced was peripheral blood. The sequence came from a man aged 55 to 70 with acute or convalescent COVID-19. This chain uses TRBV5-1 with TRBJ2-5, with 10 bases matching TRBD2. The CDR3: CASSPGLAETQYF. The CDR3 DNA reads as TGCGCCAGCAGCCCGGGACTAGCGGAGACCCAGTACTTC. Supplemented by reference TRBV5-1 and TRBJ2-5, the full variable domain reads KAGVTQTPRYLIKTRGQQVTLSCSPISGHRSVSWYQQTPGQGLQFLFEYFSETQRNKGNFPGRFSGRQFSNSRSEMNVSTLELGDSALYLCASSPGLAETQYFGPGTRLLVL.